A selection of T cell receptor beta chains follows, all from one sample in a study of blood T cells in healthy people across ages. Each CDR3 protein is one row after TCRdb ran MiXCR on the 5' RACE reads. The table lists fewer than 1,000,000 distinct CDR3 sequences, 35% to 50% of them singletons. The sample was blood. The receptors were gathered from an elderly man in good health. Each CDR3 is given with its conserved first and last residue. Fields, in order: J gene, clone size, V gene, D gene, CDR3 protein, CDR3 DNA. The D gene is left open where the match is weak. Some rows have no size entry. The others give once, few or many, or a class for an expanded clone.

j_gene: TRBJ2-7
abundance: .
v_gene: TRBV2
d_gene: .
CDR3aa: CASSEGTTGYEQYF
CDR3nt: TGTGCCAGCAGTGAAGGGACAACGGGCTACGAGCAGTACTTC

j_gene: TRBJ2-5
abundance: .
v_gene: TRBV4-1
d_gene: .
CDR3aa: CASSHPASTQETQYF
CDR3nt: TGCGCCAGCAGCCACCCTGCCTCAACCCAAGAGACCCAGTACTTC

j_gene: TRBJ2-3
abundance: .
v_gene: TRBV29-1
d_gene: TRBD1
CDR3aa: CSVEDLLQGTDTQYF
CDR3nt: TGCAGCGTTGAAGATCTGCTACAGGGGACAGATACGCAGTATTTT

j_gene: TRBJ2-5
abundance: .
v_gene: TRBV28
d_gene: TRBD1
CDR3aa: CASSLDREGGDEQYF
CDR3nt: TGTGCCAGCAGTCTGGACAGGGAAGGAGGGGATGAGCAGTACTTC

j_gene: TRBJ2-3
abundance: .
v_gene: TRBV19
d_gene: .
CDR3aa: CASMGTVTDTQYF
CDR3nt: TGTGCCAGTATGGGGACTGTCACAGATACGCAGTATTTT

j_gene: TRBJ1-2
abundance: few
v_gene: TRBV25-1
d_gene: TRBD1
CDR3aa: CASSVHGQDYGYTF
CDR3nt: TGTGCCAGCAGTGTCCACGGACAGGACTATGGCTACACCTTC

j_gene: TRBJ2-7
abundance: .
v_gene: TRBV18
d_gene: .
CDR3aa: CASSPNGRGLEQYF
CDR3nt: TGTGCCAGCTCACCAAACGGGAGGGGGCTCGAGCAGTACTTC

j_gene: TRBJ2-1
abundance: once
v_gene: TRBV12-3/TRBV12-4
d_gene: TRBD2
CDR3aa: CASSLGSGRSYNEQFF
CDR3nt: TGTGCCAGCAGTTTAGGTAGCGGGAGATCCTACAATGAGCAGTTCTTC

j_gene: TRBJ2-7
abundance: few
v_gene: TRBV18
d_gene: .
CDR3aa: CASSPPGTSSLFEQYF
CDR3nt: TGTGCCAGCTCACCGCCAGGGACGTCCTCGCTCTTCGAGCAGTACTTC

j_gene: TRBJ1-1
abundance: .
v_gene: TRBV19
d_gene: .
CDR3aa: CASTESAGNTEAFF
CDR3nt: TGTGCCAGCACCGAATCTGCGGGGAACACTGAAGCTTTCTTT

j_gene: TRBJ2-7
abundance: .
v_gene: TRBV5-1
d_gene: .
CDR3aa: CASSRGHQGSYEQYF
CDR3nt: TGCGCCAGCAGCCGGGGACACCAGGGATCCTACGAGCAGTACTTC